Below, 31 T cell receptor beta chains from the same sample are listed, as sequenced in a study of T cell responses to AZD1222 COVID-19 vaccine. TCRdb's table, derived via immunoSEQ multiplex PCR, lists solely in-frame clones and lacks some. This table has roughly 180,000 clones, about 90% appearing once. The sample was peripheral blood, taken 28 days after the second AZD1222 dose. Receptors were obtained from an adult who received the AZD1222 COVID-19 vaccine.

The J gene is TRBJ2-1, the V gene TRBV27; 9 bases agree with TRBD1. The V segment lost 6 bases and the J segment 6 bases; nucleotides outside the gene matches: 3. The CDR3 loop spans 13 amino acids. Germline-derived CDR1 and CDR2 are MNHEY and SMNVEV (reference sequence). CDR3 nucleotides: TGTGCCAGCAGACAGGGGGCTTTCAATGAGCAGTTCTTC. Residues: CASRQGAFNEQFF.

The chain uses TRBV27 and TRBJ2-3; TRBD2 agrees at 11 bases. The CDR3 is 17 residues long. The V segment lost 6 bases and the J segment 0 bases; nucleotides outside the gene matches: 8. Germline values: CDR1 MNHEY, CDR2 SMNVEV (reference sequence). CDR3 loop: CASRPGLAEISTDTQYF. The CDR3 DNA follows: TGTGCCAGCAGACCGGGACTAGCGGAGATTAGCACAGATACGCAGTATTTT.

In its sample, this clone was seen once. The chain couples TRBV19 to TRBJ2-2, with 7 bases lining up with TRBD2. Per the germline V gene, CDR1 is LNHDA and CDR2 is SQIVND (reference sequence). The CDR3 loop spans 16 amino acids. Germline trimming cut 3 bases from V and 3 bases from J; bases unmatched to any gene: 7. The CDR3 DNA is TGTGCCAGTAGTATCACAGCGGGATTGCACACCGGGGAGCTGTTTTTT. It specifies CASSITAGLHTGELFF.

Written as DNA, the CDR3 is TGTGCCAGCAGTCGGAGGGGCAATGACAATCAGCCCCAGCATTTT. Its protein product is CASSRRGNDNQPQHF. The genes are TRBV2 and TRBJ1-5; tentative D call: TRBD1 (5 bases). The V end was cut by 5 bases, the J end by 3 bases, with 14 bases between. Germline V gives CDR1 SNHLY, CDR2 FYNNEI. The length of the CDR3 is 15 residues. The whole variable domain, remainder taken from reference TRBV2 and TRBJ1-5, is EPEVTQTPSHQVTQMGQEVILRCVPISNHLYFYWYRQILGQKVEFLVSFYNNEISEKSEIFDDQFSVERPDGSNFTLKIRSTKLEDSAMYFCASSRRGNDNQPQHFGDGTRLSIL.

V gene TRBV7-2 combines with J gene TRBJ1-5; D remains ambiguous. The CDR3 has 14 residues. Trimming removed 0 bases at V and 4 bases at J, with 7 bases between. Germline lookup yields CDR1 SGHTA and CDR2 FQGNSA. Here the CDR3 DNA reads TGTGCCAGCAGCTTAGCCGTAGATAATCAGCCCCAGCATTTT. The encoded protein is CASSLAVDNQPQHF.

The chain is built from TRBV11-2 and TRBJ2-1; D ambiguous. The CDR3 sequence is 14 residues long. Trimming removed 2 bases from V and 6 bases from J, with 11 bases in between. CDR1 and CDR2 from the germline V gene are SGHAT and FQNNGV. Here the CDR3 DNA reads TGTGCCAGCAGCTTATCGCCGGACCCCAATGAGCAGTTCTTC. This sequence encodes CASSLSPDPNEQFF.

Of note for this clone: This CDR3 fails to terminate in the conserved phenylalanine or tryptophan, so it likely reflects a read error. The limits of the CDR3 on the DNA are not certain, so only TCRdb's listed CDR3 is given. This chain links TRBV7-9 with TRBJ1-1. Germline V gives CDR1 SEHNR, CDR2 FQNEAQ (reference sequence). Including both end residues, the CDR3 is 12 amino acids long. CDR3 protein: CASSQSLGRASI.

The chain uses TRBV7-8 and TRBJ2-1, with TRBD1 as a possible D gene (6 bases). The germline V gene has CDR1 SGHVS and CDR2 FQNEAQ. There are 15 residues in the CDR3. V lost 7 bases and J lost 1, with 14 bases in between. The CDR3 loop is CASNDRRLSYNEQFF. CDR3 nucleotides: TGTGCCAGCAACGACAGGAGACTATCCTACAATGAGCAGTTCTTC.

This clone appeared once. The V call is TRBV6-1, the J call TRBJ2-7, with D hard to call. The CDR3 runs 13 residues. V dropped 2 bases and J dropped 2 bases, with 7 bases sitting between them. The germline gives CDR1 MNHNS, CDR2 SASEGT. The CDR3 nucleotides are TGTGCCAGCAGTGAAACGGTTACCTACGAGCAGTACTTC. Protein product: CASSETVTYEQYF.

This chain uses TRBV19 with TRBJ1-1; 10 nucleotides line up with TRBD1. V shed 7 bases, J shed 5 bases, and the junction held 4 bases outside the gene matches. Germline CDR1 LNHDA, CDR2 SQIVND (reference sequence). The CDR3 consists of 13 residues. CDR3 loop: CASNRDRGTEAFF. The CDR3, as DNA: TGTGCCAGTAATCGGGACAGGGGTACTGAAGCTTTCTTT.

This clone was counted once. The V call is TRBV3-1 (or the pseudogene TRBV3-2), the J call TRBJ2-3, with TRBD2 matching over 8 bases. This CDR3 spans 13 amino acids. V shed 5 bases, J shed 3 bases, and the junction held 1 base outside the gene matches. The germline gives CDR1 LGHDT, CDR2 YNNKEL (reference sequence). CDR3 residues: CASSGGRTDTQYF. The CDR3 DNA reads TGTGCCAGCAGCGGCGGGAGGACAGATACGCAGTATTTT.

The CDR3: CASSPDRDYQPQHF. The CDR3 region has the DNA TGTGCCAGCAGCCCGGACAGGGATTATCAGCCCCAGCATTTT. This chain joins TRBV7-9 and TRBJ1-5; 8 positions match TRBD1. Per the germline V gene, CDR1 is SEHNR and CDR2 is FQNEAQ (reference sequence). CDR3 length: 14 residues. V lost 5 bases to trimming and J lost 5 bases; unmatched junction nucleotides: 5.

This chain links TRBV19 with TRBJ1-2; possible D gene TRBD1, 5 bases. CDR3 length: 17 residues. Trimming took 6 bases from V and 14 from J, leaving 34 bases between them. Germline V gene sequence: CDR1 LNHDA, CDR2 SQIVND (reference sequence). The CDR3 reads CASSPLRFEGLSAAGTF. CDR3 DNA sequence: TGTGCCAGTAGCCCCTTGCGATTTGAGGGGCTGTCCGCGGCGGGGACCTTC.

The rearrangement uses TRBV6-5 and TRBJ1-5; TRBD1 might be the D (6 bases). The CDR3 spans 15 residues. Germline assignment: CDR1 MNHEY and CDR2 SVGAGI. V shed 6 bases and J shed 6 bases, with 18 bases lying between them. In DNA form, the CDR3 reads TGTGCCAGCAGGGAGGACAGTGAGGGTATTCAGCCCCAGCATTTT. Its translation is CASREDSEGIQPQHF.

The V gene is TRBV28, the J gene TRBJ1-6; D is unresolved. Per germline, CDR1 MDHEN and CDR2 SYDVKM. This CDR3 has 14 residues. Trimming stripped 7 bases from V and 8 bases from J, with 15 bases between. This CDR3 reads CASTHSGSDSPLHF. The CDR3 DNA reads TGTGCCAGCACCCACTCTGGATCGGATTCACCCCTCCACTTT.

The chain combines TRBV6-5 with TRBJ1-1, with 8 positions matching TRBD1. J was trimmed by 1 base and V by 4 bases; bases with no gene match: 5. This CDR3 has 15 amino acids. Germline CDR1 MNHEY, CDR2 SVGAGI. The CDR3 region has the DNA TGTGCCAGCAGTTCCAGGGGGCACACGAACACTGAAGCTTTCTTT. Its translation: CASSSRGHTNTEAFF.

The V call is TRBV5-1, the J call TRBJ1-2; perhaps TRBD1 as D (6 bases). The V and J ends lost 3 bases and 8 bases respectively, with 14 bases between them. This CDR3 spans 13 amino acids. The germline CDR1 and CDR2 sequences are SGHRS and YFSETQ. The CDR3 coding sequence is TGCGCCAGCAGCTCAGGGGCTAAAGGCGGCTACACCTTC. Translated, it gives CASSSGAKGGYTF.

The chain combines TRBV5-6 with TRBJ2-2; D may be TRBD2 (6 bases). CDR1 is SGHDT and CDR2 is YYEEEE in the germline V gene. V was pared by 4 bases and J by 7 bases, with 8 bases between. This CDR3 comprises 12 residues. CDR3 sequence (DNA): TGTGCCAGCAGCCCGGGAGTCGGGGAGCTGTTTTTT. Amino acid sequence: CASSPGVGELFF.

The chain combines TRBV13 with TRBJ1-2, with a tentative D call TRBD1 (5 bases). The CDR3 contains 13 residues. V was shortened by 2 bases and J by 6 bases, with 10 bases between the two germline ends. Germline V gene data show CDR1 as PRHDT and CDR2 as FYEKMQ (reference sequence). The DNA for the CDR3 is TGTGCCAGCAGCTTAACGGGACGGGATGGCTACACCTTC. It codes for CASSLTGRDGYTF.

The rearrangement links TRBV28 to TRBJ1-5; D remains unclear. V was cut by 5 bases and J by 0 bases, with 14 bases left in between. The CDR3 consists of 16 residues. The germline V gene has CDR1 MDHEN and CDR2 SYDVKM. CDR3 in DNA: TGTGCCAGCAGTCCCCGGGGAGGATATAGCAATCAGCCCCAGCATTTT. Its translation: CASSPRGGYSNQPQHF.

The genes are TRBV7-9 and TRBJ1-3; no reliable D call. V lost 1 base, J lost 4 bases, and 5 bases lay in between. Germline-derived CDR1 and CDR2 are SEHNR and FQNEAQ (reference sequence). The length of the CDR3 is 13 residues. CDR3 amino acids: CASSLELGNTIYF. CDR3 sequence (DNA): TGTGCCAGCAGCTTAGAGCTGGGAAACACCATATATTTT.

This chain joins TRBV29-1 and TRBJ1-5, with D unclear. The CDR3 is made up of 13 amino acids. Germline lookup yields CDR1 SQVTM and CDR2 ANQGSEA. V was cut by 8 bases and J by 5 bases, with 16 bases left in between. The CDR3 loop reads CSTWNGEDQPQHF. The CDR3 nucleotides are TGCAGCACCTGGAACGGGGAGGATCAGCCCCAGCATTTT.

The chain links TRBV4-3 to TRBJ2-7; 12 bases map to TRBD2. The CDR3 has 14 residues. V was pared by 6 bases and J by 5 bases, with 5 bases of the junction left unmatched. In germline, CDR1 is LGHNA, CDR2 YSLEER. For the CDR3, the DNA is TGCGCCAGCAGTAGGGCTAGCGGGAGGGACGAGCAGTACTTC. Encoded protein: CASSRASGRDEQYF.

This CDR3 is CSASSDTQYF. CDR3 sequence (DNA): TGCAGTGCTAGCTCAGATACGCAGTATTTT. The rearrangement uses TRBV20-1 and TRBJ2-3; D ambiguous. Germline V CDR1 and CDR2: DFQATT, SNEGSKA (reference sequence). Trimming pared 3 bases from V and 4 bases from J, leaving 2 bases between. The CDR3 length is 10 residues.

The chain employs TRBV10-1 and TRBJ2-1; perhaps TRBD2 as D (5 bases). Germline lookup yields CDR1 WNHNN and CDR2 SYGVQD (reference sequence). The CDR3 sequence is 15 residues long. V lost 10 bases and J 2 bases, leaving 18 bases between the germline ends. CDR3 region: CATSGTGEPYNEQFF. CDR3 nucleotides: TGCGCCACCTCGGGTACCGGGGAGCCCTACAATGAGCAGTTCTTC.

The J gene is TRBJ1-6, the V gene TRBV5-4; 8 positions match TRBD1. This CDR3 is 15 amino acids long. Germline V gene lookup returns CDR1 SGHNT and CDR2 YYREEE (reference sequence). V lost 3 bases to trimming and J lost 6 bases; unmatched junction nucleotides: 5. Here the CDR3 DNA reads TGTGCCAGCAGCTGGCAGGGGGCGGGTAATTCACCCCTCCACTTT. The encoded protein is CASSWQGAGNSPLHF.

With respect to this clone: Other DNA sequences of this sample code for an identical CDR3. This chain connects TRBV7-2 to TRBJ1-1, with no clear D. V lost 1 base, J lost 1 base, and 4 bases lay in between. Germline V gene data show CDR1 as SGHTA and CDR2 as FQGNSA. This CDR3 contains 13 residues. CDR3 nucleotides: TGTGCCAGCAGCTTAGGACAGAACACTGAAGCTTTCTTT. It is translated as CASSLGQNTEAFF.

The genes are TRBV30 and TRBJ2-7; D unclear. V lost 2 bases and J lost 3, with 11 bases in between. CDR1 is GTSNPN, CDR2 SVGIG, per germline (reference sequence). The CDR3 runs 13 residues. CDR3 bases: TGTGCCTGGAGTTTTGGCCGAAACTACGAGCAGTACTTC. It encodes CAWSFGRNYEQYF.

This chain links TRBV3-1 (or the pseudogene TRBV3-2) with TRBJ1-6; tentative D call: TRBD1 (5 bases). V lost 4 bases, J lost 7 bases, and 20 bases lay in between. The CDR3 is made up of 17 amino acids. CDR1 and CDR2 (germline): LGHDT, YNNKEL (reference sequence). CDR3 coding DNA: TGTGCCAGCAGCCTAACTCTCTCCGGGACGGGAAATTCACCCCTCCACTTT. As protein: CASSLTLSGTGNSPLHF.

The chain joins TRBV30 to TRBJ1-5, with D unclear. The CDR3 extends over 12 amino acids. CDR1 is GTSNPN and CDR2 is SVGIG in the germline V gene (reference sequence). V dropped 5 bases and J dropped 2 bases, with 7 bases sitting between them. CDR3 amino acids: CAWGDGNQPQHF. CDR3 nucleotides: TGTGCCTGGGGCGACGGCAATCAGCCCCAGCATTTT. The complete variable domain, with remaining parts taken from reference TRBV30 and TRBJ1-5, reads SQTIHQWPATLVQPVGSPLSLECTVEGTSNPNLYWYRQAAGRGLQLLFYSVGIGQISSEVPQNLSASRPQDRQFILSSKKLLLSDSGFYLCAWGDGNQPQHFGDGTRLSIL.

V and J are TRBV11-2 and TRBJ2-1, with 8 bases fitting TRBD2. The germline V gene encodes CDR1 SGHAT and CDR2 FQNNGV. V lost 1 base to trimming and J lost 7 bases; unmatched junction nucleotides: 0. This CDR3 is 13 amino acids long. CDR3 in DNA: TGTGCCAGCAGCTTAGCGGGAGGGAATGAGCAGTTCTTC. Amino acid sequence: CASSLAGGNEQFF.